This T cell receptor beta chain was observed in a study of blood T cell repertoires in COVID-19. On the study more broadly: There were acute and convalescent COVID-19 samples, and they came from the United States, Italy and Spain.

The CDR3 contains 18 residues. V was shortened by 1 base and J by 0 bases, with 17 bases between the two germline ends. Germline-derived CDR1 and CDR2 are LGHDT and YNNKEL (reference sequence). The repertoire was sequenced with immunoSEQ multiplex PCR; TCRdb's copy has only in-frame clones and lacks some. The sample lists about 390,000 clones; around nine tenths were seen once. Sequenced: PBMCs or T cells enriched from blood (not recorded which). The V gene is TRBV3-1 (or the pseudogene TRBV3-2), the J gene TRBJ2-3; maybe TRBD2 (7 bases). The origin of this receptor is a woman between 50 and 59 years old who had recovered from COVID-19. The DNA for the CDR3 is TGTGCCAGCAGCCAAGTCCCGGGCGCGGGGGCTAGCACAGATACGCAGTATTTT. Translated, it gives CASSQVPGAGASTDTQYF.